These T cell receptor beta chains were read from a single sample in a study of blood T cell repertoires in COVID-19. Sequencing used immunoSEQ multiplex PCR; TCRdb keeps in-frame clones, though not all of them. The sample consists of more than 250,000 clones, 86% of them appearing once. The specimen sequenced was PBMCs or T cells enriched from blood (not recorded which). These receptor sequences come from a woman between 18 and 29 years old who had recovered from COVID-19. Both conserved end residues are part of each CDR3.

v_call: TRBV4-1; j_call: TRBJ1-6; cdr3_aa: CASSLDDRDSYSPLHF
v_call: TRBV23-1; j_call: TRBJ1-2; cdr3_aa: CASPYDIGYGYTF
v_call: TRBV6-5; j_call: TRBJ1-2; cdr3_aa: CASSYSRVNYGYTF
v_call: TRBV6-5; j_call: TRBJ1-6; cdr3_aa: CASSWVDRGLNSPLHF
v_call: TRBV5-1; j_call: TRBJ2-2; cdr3_aa: CASSFQGQNTGELFF
v_call: TRBV3-1/TRBV3-2; j_call: TRBJ2-7; cdr3_aa: CASSQETASQFKQYF
v_call: TRBV28; j_call: TRBJ2-3; cdr3_aa: CASSLYGSGIPKDTQYF
v_call: TRBV2; j_call: TRBJ1-2; cdr3_aa: CASGTGRGYGYTF
v_call: TRBV5-1; j_call: TRBJ2-3; cdr3_aa: CASSLVQNTDTQYF
v_call: TRBV27; j_call: TRBJ2-3; cdr3_aa: CASSFGTPRGRVSDTQYF
v_call: TRBV9; j_call: TRBJ1-3; cdr3_aa: CASSVDPSAGSPGNTIYF
v_call: TRBV5-1; j_call: TRBJ2-3; cdr3_aa: CASSLVRAGVTDTQYF
v_call: TRBV5-4; j_call: TRBJ1-1; cdr3_aa: CASSSTGNTEAFF
v_call: TRBV7-3; j_call: TRBJ2-6; cdr3_aa: CASSPPGAGANVLTF
v_call: TRBV30; j_call: TRBJ2-4; cdr3_aa: CAWSPDRGAKNIQYF
v_call: TRBV6-2/TRBV6-3; j_call: TRBJ2-7; cdr3_aa: CASSYVQGPYEQYF
v_call: TRBV6-4; j_call: TRBJ1-1; cdr3_aa: CASSPSAVNTEAFF
v_call: TRBV4-1; j_call: TRBJ1-3; cdr3_aa: CASSQDRDSGNTIYF
v_call: TRBV18; j_call: TRBJ2-1; cdr3_aa: CASSPPQGGSYNEQFF
v_call: TRBV2; j_call: TRBJ1-2; cdr3_aa: CASLKTRTDYNYGYTF
v_call: TRBV5-1; j_call: TRBJ1-2; cdr3_aa: CASSLDRGQESYGYTF
v_call: TRBV7-2; j_call: TRBJ1-4; cdr3_aa: CASSPDRVGNEKLFF
v_call: TRBV6-4; j_call: TRBJ2-1; cdr3_aa: CASSDGAGGNNEQFF
v_call: TRBV27; j_call: TRBJ2-1; cdr3_aa: CASSSIGTSGTNEQFF
v_call: TRBV7-2; j_call: TRBJ2-1; cdr3_aa: CASSPGPFGGNEQFF
v_call: TRBV11-3; j_call: TRBJ1-1; cdr3_aa: CASSLTRVHTEAFF
v_call: TRBV5-1; j_call: TRBJ2-1; cdr3_aa: CASSLRRTSGHNEQFF
v_call: TRBV10-2; j_call: TRBJ1-4; cdr3_aa: CALGGVVRHEKLFF
v_call: TRBV7-9; j_call: TRBJ2-2; cdr3_aa: CASSRTPGELFF
v_call: TRBV4-1; j_call: TRBJ2-3; cdr3_aa: CASSQSRTTDTDTQYF
v_call: TRBV2; j_call: TRBJ2-7; cdr3_aa: CASSERARISEQYF
v_call: TRBV6-5; j_call: TRBJ2-3; cdr3_aa: CASRAGQGSDTQYF
v_call: TRBV30; j_call: TRBJ1-1; cdr3_aa: CAWSGPMTDRANTEAFF
v_call: TRBV28; j_call: TRBJ1-2; cdr3_aa: CASSMTGDYGYTF
v_call: TRBV6-2/TRBV6-3; j_call: TRBJ2-1; cdr3_aa: CASSSPGVAGANEQFF
v_call: TRBV2; j_call: TRBJ1-1; cdr3_aa: CASSGRDRRDTEAFF
v_call: TRBV7-2; j_call: TRBJ2-5; cdr3_aa: CASSGPGGLRTQYF
v_call: TRBV30; j_call: TRBJ1-1; cdr3_aa: CAWSVRGKAEAFF
v_call: TRBV5-1; j_call: TRBJ1-4; cdr3_aa: CASGGGQANEKLFF
v_call: TRBV30; j_call: TRBJ1-1; cdr3_aa: CAWSGVISPVAEAFF
v_call: TRBV18; j_call: TRBJ2-7; cdr3_aa: CASSPRPGGSYEQYF
v_call: TRBV5-4; j_call: TRBJ2-2; cdr3_aa: CASSGGHPTGELFF
v_call: TRBV5-4; j_call: TRBJ2-1; cdr3_aa: CASSSLAQSSYNEQFF
v_call: TRBV6-1; j_call: TRBJ1-5; cdr3_aa: CASSELSTGHNQPQHF
v_call: TRBV3-1/TRBV3-2; j_call: TRBJ1-2; cdr3_aa: CASSYRDRDRVGSYGYTF
v_call: TRBV18; j_call: TRBJ2-1; cdr3_aa: CASSPPISGLDNEQFF
v_call: TRBV27; j_call: TRBJ2-7; cdr3_aa: CASSESSGTYEQYF